These T cell receptor beta chains were read from a single sample in a study of T cells after yellow fever vaccination. One entry per CDR3 protein results from TCRdb running MiXCR on the 5' RACE reads. The repertoire holds 620,000 or so distinct CDR3 sequences, with about a sixth as singletons. The sample here was PBMCs, taken 5 days after the first yellow fever vaccination. The receptors originated from a man between 18 and 35 years old who received the YFV17D yellow fever vaccine. Each CDR3 is given with its conserved first and last residue. The size of a clone is reported for some rows only, either as once, few or many, or as a class for expanded clones.

size,length,V,CDR3
.,16,TRBV6-2/TRBV6-3,CASSYVQGQGVTEAFF
many,15,TRBV6-1,CASSERQGMNTEAFF
few,14,TRBV4-1,CASSPDRGNSPLHF
few,13,TRBV20-1,CSASSPDNAKLFF
.,15,TRBV28,CASSLVENSNQPQHF
many,17,TRBV6-5,CASSYSYGTGPFGEQYF
few,14,TRBV19,CATSPAGIADTQYF
few,15,TRBV20-1,CSARSRDRSSYEQYF
once,15,TRBV7-9,CASTPTVRVTDTQYF
.,14,TRBV6-1,CASSEAGGPYGYTF
many,15,TRBV6-5,CASTPGGGRTDTQYF
few,15,TRBV5-1,CASSLAGGKNNEQFF
many,13,TRBV5-1,CASSPDRANEQFF
few,14,TRBV6-1,CASGQGETGNTIYF
many,13,TRBV7-2,CASSLDYNSPLHF
few,15,TRBV7-9,CASSLRGNSGNTIYF
few,16,TRBV7-9,CASSGQGQGLNTEAFF
few,11,TRBV12-5,CASGLRGEQYF
few,13,TRBV6-5,CASSYDVNQPQHF
.,14,TRBV12-3/TRBV12-4,CASSLAGGAYEQYF
.,13,TRBV24-1,CATSDTQRGEQFF
.,15,TRBV7-2,CASSSQGVMGNTIYF
.,14,TRBV4-3,CASSLEVGGNEQFF
.,14,TRBV12-3/TRBV12-4,CASSLNGGKNIQYF
few,18,TRBV20-1,CSARVRGQGASGANVLTF
many,16,TRBV12-3/TRBV12-4,CASSLLSTSNTGELFF
.,15,TRBV9,CASSVRTGGRDTQYF
.,15,TRBV24-1,CATSDPGQGVETQYF
.,14,TRBV6-2/TRBV6-3,CASSKGQLQETQYF
few,15,TRBV5-1,CASSTTGGSNQPQHF
.,15,TRBV6-1,CASGQGQGGADTQYF